This T cell receptor (beta chain) emerged from a study of monozygotic twins with inflammatory bowel disease. TCRdb processed the 5' RACE reads again and assigns one entry to each CDR3 protein, with no DNA. Seen in this sample are more than 95,000 distinct CDR3 sequences; the ten most common clones hold approximately 2%. CDR1 is SGHDN and CDR2 is FVKESK in the germline V gene. The CDR3 is 18 amino acids. The TCR was taken from a human donor with ulcerative colitis or Crohn's disease, or a healthy co-twin of an affected twin (not recorded which). J is TRBJ2-6 and V is TRBV14; without DNA, the TCRdb call of TRBD1 cannot be checked. Sequencing was done on a sample of blood. CDR3 loop: CASSPPGGTRSGANVLTF. Together with reference TRBV14 and TRBJ2-6, the CDR3 gives the full variable domain: EAGVTQFPSHSVIEKGQTVTLRCDPISGHDNLYWYRRVMGKEIKFLLHFVKESKQDESGMPNNRFLAERTGGTYSTLKVQPAELEDSGVYFCASSPPGGTRSGANVLTFGAGSRLTVL.